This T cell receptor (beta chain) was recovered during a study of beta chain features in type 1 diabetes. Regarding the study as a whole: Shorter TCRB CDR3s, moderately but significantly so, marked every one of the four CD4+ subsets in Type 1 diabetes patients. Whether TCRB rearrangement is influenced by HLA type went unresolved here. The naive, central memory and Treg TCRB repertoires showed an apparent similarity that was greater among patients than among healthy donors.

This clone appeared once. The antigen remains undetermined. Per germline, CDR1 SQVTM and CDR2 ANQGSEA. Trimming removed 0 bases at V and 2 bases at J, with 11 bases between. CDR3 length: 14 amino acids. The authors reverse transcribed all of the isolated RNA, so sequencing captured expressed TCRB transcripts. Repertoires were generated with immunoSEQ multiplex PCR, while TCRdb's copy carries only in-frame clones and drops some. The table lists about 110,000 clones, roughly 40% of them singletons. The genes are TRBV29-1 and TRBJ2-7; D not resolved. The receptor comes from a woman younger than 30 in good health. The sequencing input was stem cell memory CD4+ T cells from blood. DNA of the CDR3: TGCAGCGTTGAAGAGGCTTGGCAGACCTACGAGCAGTACTTC. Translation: CSVEEAWQTYEQYF.